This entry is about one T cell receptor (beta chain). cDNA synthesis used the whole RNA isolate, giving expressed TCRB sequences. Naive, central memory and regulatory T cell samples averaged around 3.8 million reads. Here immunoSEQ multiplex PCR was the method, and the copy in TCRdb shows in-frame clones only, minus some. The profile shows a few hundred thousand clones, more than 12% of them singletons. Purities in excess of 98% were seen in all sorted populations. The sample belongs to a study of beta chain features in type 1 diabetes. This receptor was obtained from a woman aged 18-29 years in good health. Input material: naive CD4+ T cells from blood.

This chain's CDR3 is CASSRVVRTEAFF. The CDR3, as DNA: TGTGCCAGCAGCCGGGTTGTGAGGACTGAAGCTTTCTTT. This chain connects TRBV7-6 to TRBJ1-1; no clear D. V was cut by 5 bases and J by 5 bases, with 12 bases left in between. Looked up from germline, CDR1 is SGHVS and CDR2 is FNYEAQ. The CDR3 covers 13 residues.